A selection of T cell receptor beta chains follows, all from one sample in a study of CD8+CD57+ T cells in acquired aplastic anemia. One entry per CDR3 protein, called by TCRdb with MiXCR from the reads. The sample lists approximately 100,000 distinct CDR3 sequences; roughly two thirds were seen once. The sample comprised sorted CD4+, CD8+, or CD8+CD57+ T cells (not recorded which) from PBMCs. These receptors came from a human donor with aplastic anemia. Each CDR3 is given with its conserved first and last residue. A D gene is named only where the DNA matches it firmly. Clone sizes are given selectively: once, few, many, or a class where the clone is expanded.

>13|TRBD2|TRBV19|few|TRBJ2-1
CASSSPLANEQFF
TGTGCCAGTAGTTCGCCACTAGCGAATGAGCAGTTCTTC
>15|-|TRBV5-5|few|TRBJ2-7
CASSLSGTDSYEQYF
TGTGCCAGCAGCTTGTCGGGGACGGATTCCTACGAGCAGTACTTC
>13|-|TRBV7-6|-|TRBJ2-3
CASSLGPEDTQYF
TGTGCCAGCAGCTTAGGTCCGGAAGATACGCAGTATTTT
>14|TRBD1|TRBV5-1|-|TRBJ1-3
CASSPDRARNTIYF
TGCGCCAGCAGCCCAGACAGGGCGAGAAACACCATATATTTT
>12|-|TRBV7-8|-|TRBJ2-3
CASSGTTDTQYF
TGTGCCAGCAGCGGAACCACAGATACGCAGTATTTT
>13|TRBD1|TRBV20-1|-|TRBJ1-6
CSARDRYNSPLHF
TGCAGTGCCAGGGACAGGTATAATTCACCCCTCCACTTT
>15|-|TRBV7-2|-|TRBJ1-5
CASSGWGAQGQPQHF
TGTGCCAGCAGCGGATGGGGTGCCCAAGGCCAGCCCCAGCATTTT
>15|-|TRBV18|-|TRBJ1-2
CASSPERPGYSGYTF
TGTGCCAGCTCACCTGAACGTCCAGGGTACAGTGGCTACACCTTC
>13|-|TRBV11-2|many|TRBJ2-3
CASRPSSTDTQYF
TGTGCCAGCAGGCCTTCTAGCACAGATACGCAGTATTTT
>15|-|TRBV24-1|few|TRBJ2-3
CASSDFGPSTDTQYF
TGTGCCAGCAGTGATTTTGGTCCGTCCACAGATACGCAGTATTTT
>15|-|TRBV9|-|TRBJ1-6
CASSVATADSSPLHF
TGTGCCAGCAGCGTAGCCACGGCCGACAGTTCACCCCTCCACTTT
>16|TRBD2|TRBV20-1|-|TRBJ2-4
CSARPTSGGAKNIQYF
TGCAGTGCTAGACCGACTAGCGGGGGAGCCAAAAACATTCAGTACTTC
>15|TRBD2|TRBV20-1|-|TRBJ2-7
CSARDDWAGGAEQYF
TGCAGTGCTAGAGACGACTGGGCGGGAGGGGCCGAGCAGTACTTC
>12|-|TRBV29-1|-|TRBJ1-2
CSSDGSPKGYTF
TGCAGCTCAGACGGGAGCCCTAAGGGCTACACCTTC
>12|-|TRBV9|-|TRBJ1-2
CASSAPSYGYTF
TGTGCCAGCAGCGCACCGAGCTATGGCTACACCTTC
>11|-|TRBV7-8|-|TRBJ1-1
CASRVNTEAFF
TGTGCCAGCAGGGTGAACACTGAAGCTTTCTTT
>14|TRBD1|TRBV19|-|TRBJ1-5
CASSIRDRGQPQHF
TGTGCCAGTAGTATCAGGGACAGGGGTCAGCCCCAGCATTTT
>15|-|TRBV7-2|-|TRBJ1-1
CASSQFGGRNTEAFF
TGCGCCAGCAGCCAATTTGGGGGCAGGAACACTGAAGCTTTCTTT
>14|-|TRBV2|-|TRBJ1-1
CASSEMGVVDLTFF
TGTGCCAGCAGTGAAATGGGGGTAGTCGACTTAACCTTCTTT
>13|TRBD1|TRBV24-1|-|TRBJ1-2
CATKGQGLDGYTF
TGTGCCACCAAAGGACAGGGCTTGGATGGCTACACCTTC
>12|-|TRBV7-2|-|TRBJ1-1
CASSPKNTEAFF
TGTGCCAGCAGCCCGAAGAACACTGAAGCTTTCTTT
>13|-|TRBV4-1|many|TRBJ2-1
CASSTPGRDEQFF
TGCGCCAGCAGCACCCCGGGGCGGGATGAGCAGTTCTTC
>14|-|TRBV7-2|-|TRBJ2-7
CASSRDTGSYEQYF
TGTGCCAGCAGCCGAGACACTGGCTCCTACGAGCAGTACTTC
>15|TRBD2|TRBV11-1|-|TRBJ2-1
CASSLPGLALNEQFF
TGTGCCAGCAGCCTACCGGGACTAGCGTTAAATGAGCAGTTCTTC
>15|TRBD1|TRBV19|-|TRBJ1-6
CASSDRAAYNSPLHF
TGTGCCAGTAGTGACAGGGCCGCCTATAATTCACCCCTCCACTTT
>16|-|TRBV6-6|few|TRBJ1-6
CAIARDGPSKNSPLHF
TGTGCCATCGCCCGGGACGGCCCATCCAAGAATTCACCCCTCCACTTT
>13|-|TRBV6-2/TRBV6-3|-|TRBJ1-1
CASSYSLSSEAFF
TGTGCCAGCAGTTACTCGTTAAGTTCTGAAGCTTTCTTT
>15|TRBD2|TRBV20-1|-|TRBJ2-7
CSETLGLAGTYEQYF
TGCAGTGAAACCCTGGGACTAGCGGGAACCTACGAGCAGTACTTC
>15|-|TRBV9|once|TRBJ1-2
CASRGTQGRPYGYTF
TGTGCCAGCAGAGGAACCCAAGGGAGGCCCTATGGCTACACCTTC
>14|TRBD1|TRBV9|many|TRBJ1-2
CASSGRQGEGGYTF
TGTGCCAGCAGCGGCCGACAGGGGGAAGGTGGCTACACCTTC
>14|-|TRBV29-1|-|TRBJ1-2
CSASSGRWNYGYTF
TGCAGCGCCTCCTCAGGGAGGTGGAACTATGGCTACACCTTC
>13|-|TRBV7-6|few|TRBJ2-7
CASSPSQGYEQYF
TGTGCCAGCAGCCCTAGCCAGGGCTACGAGCAGTACTTC
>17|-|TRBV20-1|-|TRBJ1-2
CSARDSKPGSPGRGYTF
TGCAGTGCTAGAGACTCAAAGCCGGGCAGTCCTGGAAGGGGCTACACCTTC
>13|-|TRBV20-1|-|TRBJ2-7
CSAGSDSIGEQYF
TGCAGTGCTGGGTCCGACTCGATAGGCGAGCAGTACTTC
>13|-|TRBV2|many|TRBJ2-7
CASRRGFVYEQYF
TGTGCCAGCAGGAGGGGGTTTGTGTACGAGCAGTACTTC
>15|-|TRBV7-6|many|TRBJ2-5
CASSLEAGSGETQYF
TGTGCCAGCAGCTTAGAGGCCGGGTCGGGAGAGACCCAGTACTTC
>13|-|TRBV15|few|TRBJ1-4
CATSIDSFEKLFF
TGTGCCACCAGCATTGACAGTTTCGAAAAACTGTTTTTT
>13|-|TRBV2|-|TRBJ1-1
CASRKTANTEAFF
TGTGCCAGCAGGAAGACGGCGAACACTGAAGCTTTCTTT
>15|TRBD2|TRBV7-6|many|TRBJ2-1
CASSLERGGGNEQFF
TGTGCCAGCAGCTTAGAGCGGGGGGGGGGCAATGAGCAGTTCTTC
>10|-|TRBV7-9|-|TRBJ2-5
CASSPSLVDF
TGTGCCAGCAGCCCCTCCCTGGTTGACTTC
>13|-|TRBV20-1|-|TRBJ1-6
CSARDYREDALHF
TGCAGTGCTAGAGATTATAGGGAAGACGCCCTCCACTTT
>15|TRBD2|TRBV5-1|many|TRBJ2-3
CASSLAGRAIDTQYF
TGCGCCAGCAGCTTGGCCGGGAGGGCCATAGATACGCAGTATTTT
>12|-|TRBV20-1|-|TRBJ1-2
CSASSEGGGYTF
TGCAGTGCTAGTAGTGAGGGCGGTGGCTACACCTTC
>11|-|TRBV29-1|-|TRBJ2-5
CSVGQQETQYF
TGCAGCGTCGGACAGCAAGAGACCCAGTACTTC
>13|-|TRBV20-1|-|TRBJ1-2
CSARGAIGYGYTF
TGCAGTGCTAGAGGCGCTATCGGATATGGCTACACCTTC
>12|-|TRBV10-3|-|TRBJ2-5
CAIRGTEETQYF
TGTGCCATCAGGGGGACGGAAGAGACCCAGTACTTC
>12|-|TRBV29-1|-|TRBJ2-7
CSVLTGFYEQYF
TGCAGCGTCCTTACAGGCTTCTACGAGCAGTACTTC
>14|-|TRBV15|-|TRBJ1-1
CATSRDSVNTEAFF
TGTGCCACCAGCAGAGATTCCGTCAACACTGAAGCTTTCTTT
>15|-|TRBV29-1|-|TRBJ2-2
CSVGAGPLGTGELFF
TGCAGCGTTGGGGCGGGCCCCCTGGGGACCGGGGAGCTGTTTTTT
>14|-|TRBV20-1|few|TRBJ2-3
CSARDRASTDTQYF
TGCAGTGCTAGAGATCGGGCTAGCACAGATACGCAGTATTTT